A selection of T cell receptor beta chains follows, all from one sample in a study of siplizumab effects on memory and regulatory T cells. The assay was immunoSEQ multiplex PCR, and TCRdb's table has in-frame clones only and misses some. The sample has 85,000 to 130,000 clones; about 90% are singletons. Sequenced sample: Tregs sorted from blood. The receptors here all came from a human donor in good health. Each CDR3 is given with its conserved first and last residue. D genes are given only for firm matches. Expanded clones are given a class, and other clones once, few, many or no size at all.

clone_size d_call j_call cdr3_length v_call cdr3_aa cdr3_nt
. TRBD1 TRBJ2-5 14 TRBV5-1 CASSRDRDVETQYF TGCGCCAGCAGCCGTGACAGGGACGTCGAGACCCAGTACTTC
. TRBD2 TRBJ2-3 14 TRBV10-3 CAICAGGLTDTQYF TGTGCCATCTGTGCGGGAGGATTAACAGATACGCAGTATTTT
. . TRBJ1-2 15 TRBV6-5 CASSYQLSPNYGYTF TGTGCCAGCAGTTACCAGCTATCACCTAACTATGGCTACACCTTC
. . TRBJ2-3 14 TRBV29-1 CSVEDQRRTDTQYF TGCAGCGTTGAAGACCAGCGGCGCACAGATACGCAGTATTTT
. . TRBJ1-2 14 TRBV28 CASFAGWAGRPYTF TGTGCCAGCTTCGCGGGGTGGGCAGGGAGGCCCTACACCTTC
. TRBD2 TRBJ2-7 15 TRBV27 CASSFSAGGVYEQYF TGTGCCAGCAGTTTTTCAGCGGGGGGGGTCTACGAGCAGTACTTC
. . TRBJ2-2 13 TRBV7-3 CASSFRATGELFF TGTGCCAGCAGCTTCCGGGCCACCGGGGAGCTGTTTTTT
. . TRBJ2-7 14 TRBV6-5 CASTSSRGAYEQYF TGTGCCAGCACCTCGTCCAGGGGAGCCTACGAGCAGTACTTC
. . TRBJ2-7 13 TRBV14 CASSQAGVLGQYF TGTGCCAGCAGCCAAGCTGGGGTCCTAGGGCAGTACTTC
. . TRBJ1-2 14 TRBV29-1 CSVEPVYRLGGYTF TGCAGCGTTGAACCCGTTTACAGGTTGGGCGGCTACACCTTC
. TRBD2 TRBJ2-3 16 TRBV18 CASSPTRSGFTDTQYF TGTGCCAGCTCACCGACTCGTAGCGGGTTCACAGATACGCAGTATTTT
. . TRBJ2-2 12 TRBV7-3 CASSRDTGELFF TGTGCCAGCAGCAGGGACACCGGGGAGCTGTTTTTT
. . TRBJ2-7 11 TRBV2 CASSEVYEQYF TGTGCCAGCAGTGAAGTCTACGAGCAGTACTTC
. . TRBJ2-2 14 TRBV9 CASTRGLRPGELFF TGTGCCAGCACCCGGGGGCTGAGGCCCGGGGAGCTGTTTTTT
many TRBD1 TRBJ1-1 14 TRBV11-2 CASSLGDRRAEAFF TGTGCCAGCAGCTTAGGGGACAGGAGGGCTGAAGCTTTCTTT
. . TRBJ1-2 16 TRBV5-5 CASNPGGKLWGYGYTF TGTGCCAGCAACCCCGGAGGGAAGTTGTGGGGCTATGGCTACACCTTC
. TRBD2 TRBJ2-7 15 TRBV6-5 CASRGPSGSYYEQYF TGTGCCAGCAGGGGTCCTAGCGGGTCTTACTACGAGCAGTACTTC
. . TRBJ2-7 15 TRBV4-2 CASSETSFLTYEQYF TGTGCCAGCAGCGAAACTAGCTTTCTTACCTACGAGCAGTACTTC
. . TRBJ2-5 14 TRBV9 CASSVVPGRETQYF TGTGCCAGCAGCGTAGTTCCGGGCCGAGAGACCCAGTACTTC
. . TRBJ2-1 15 TRBV5-4 CASSLDVEAYNEQFF TGTGCCAGCAGCTTGGATGTGGAAGCGTACAATGAGCAGTTCTTC
. . TRBJ2-1 17 TRBV5-3 CARSVISGAHQMGEQFF TGTGCCAGAAGCGTGATTTCCGGGGCCCATCAGATGGGTGAGCAGTTCTTC
. . TRBJ2-2 14 TRBV5-1 CASRPGRNTGELFF TGCGCCAGCAGACCCGGGAGAAACACCGGGGAGCTGTTTTTT
few . TRBJ1-1 15 TRBV9 CASSEGNRRNTEAFF TGTGCCAGCAGCGAGGGGAACAGGAGGAACACTGAAGCTTTCTTT
. TRBD1 TRBJ2-5 12 TRBV29-1 CSGRQGQEAQYF TGCAGCGGTAGACAGGGCCAAGAGGCCCAGTACTTC